This entry is about one TCR beta chain. In TCRdb, the RACE reads were re-called with MiXCR into one record per CDR3 protein. The sample lists 150,000 to 200,000 distinct CDR3 sequences; around 25% were seen once. Noted time point: patch test 3, about 24 weeks after DPC sensitization. Treatment given: therapeutic diphenylcyclopropenone sensitization with weekly scalp DPC. Unfractionated whole blood was the source of the extracted total RNA. The CDR3 covers 14 residues. Germline V CDR1 and CDR2: SGHTA, FQGNSA. Trimming stripped 4 bases from V and 5 bases from J, with 13 bases between. The data stem from a study of human T cells and chemical hapten exposure. The overall study: Mostly female patients had alopecia areata, totalis or universalis.

Source: whole blood, taken in connection with sensitization to the hapten diphenylcyclopropenone (DPC). This sequence was found in a woman in her forties with alopecia areata. Some clones in this sample may be carry-over from other donors' samples. This sequence joins TRBV7-2 and TRBJ2-3, with D possibly TRBD2 on 6 matching bases. DNA for the CDR3: TGTGCCAGCAGCTCTAGCGAGAGGGGAGATACGCAGTATTTT. Protein sequence: CASSSSERGDTQYF.